The 24 T cell receptor beta chains reported below all come from one sample, sequenced in a study of control samples from healthy donors and cancer patients. TCRdb keeps only in-frame clones here, not all; method: immunoSEQ multiplex PCR. The sample carries 100,000 to 150,000 clones, roughly 86% recorded once. The sequencing sample was made of PBMCs. The receptors originated from a man aged 50 to 60 with head and neck cancer.

The chain links TRBV25-1 to TRBJ2-1; possible D gene TRBD2, 6 bases. From germline, CDR1 is MGHDK and CDR2 SYGVNS. Trimming left V 2 bases short and J 7 bases short, with 6 bases between. The CDR3 has 12 residues. The CDR3 here is CASSERGNEQFF. CDR3 bases: TGTGCCAGCAGTGAACGGGGGAATGAGCAGTTCTTC.

Comment on this clone: Other DNA sequences in the same sample also yield this CDR3. This rearrangement joins TRBV6-5 to TRBJ2-7; TRBD1 might be the D (6 bases). Trimming stripped 6 bases from V and 4 bases from J, with 13 bases between. There are 13 residues in the CDR3. The germline V gene has CDR1 MNHEY and CDR2 SVGAGI. DNA for the CDR3: TGTGCCAGCAGCCAGGGGTCTTCTTACGAGCAGTACTTC. The encoded protein is CASSQGSSYEQYF.

This chain links TRBV29-1 with TRBJ2-5; D might be TRBD1 (5 bases). The V and J ends lost 6 bases and 6 bases respectively, with 20 bases between them. This CDR3 spans 14 amino acids. Looked up from germline, CDR1 is SQVTM and CDR2 is ANQGSEA. This CDR3 reads CSVTLGADIQTQYF. CDR3 nucleotides: TGCAGCGTGACCCTAGGGGCCGACATCCAGACCCAGTACTTC.

This chain connects TRBV28 to TRBJ1-1; 9 nucleotides align to TRBD1. Germline CDR1 MDHEN, CDR2 SYDVKM. V was clipped by 6 bases and J by 3 bases; unmatched bases: 14. The CDR3 is 17 amino acids. The CDR3 region is CASSLPLGQGADTEAFF. Here the CDR3 DNA reads TGTGCCAGCAGCCTACCTTTGGGACAGGGCGCGGACACTGAAGCTTTCTTT.

The rearrangement uses TRBV7-9 and TRBJ1-2; weak D call: TRBD1 (5 bases). Per germline, CDR1 SEHNR and CDR2 FQNEAQ (reference sequence). V gave up 4 bases and J gave up 5 bases, with 14 bases separating them. This CDR3 region has 14 residues. The CDR3 spells CASSSDSSGYGYTF. The CDR3 bases are TGTGCCAGCAGCTCCGACAGTTCTGGGTATGGCTACACCTTC.

The chain recombines TRBV7-3 with TRBJ1-2; D remains ambiguous. CDR1 and CDR2 (germline): SGHTA, FQGTGA. The V and J ends lost 2 bases and 4 bases respectively, with 5 bases between them. CDR3 length equals 12 residues. CDR3 DNA: TGTGCCAGCAGCTTAGGAGTCTATGGCTACACCTTC. Protein: CASSLGVYGYTF.

This rearrangement joins TRBV30 to TRBJ1-2, with a possible D match to TRBD1 (5 bases). The ends were cut back, 2 bases at V and 5 bases at J, with 18 bases in the middle. Germline-derived CDR1 and CDR2 are GTSNPN and SVGIG (reference sequence). The CDR3 contains 15 residues. CDR3 bases: TGTGCCTGGAGTTACCAGGGCACCCTTACTTATGGCTACACCTTC. As protein: CAWSYQGTLTYGYTF.

Remarks on this clone: The sample contains more than one DNA sequence encoding this CDR3. The chain combines TRBV7-6 with TRBJ1-1; D not resolved. The germline V gene has CDR1 SGHVS and CDR2 FNYEAQ. V lost 2 bases to trimming and J lost 2 bases, with 6 bases between them. This CDR3 has 13 residues. CDR3 sequence (DNA): TGTGCCAGCAGCTTATCAGGCAACACTGAAGCTTTCTTT. Translated, it gives CASSLSGNTEAFF.

The genes are TRBV24-1 and TRBJ1-3, with TRBD1 as a possible D gene (5 bases). V lost 3 bases and J lost 1, with 9 bases in between. The CDR3 sequence is 15 residues long. Germline CDR1 and CDR2: KGHDR and SFDVKD. CDR3: CATSDPRGSGNTIYF. The CDR3, as DNA: TGTGCCACCAGTGATCCCCGGGGGTCTGGAAACACCATATATTTT.

This chain joins TRBV9 and TRBJ2-5; D may match TRBD1 or TRBD2 (5 bases each). The V and J ends lost 0 bases and 7 bases respectively, with 13 bases between them. Germline V gene data show CDR1 as SGDLS and CDR2 as YYNGEE. The CDR3 spans 14 residues. CDR3 in DNA: TGTGCCAGCAGCGTAGCTAGAGGGGCGGGGACCCAGTACTTC. Encoded protein: CASSVARGAGTQYF.

Sample share makes this clone medium-sized. This chain joins TRBV20-1 and TRBJ2-1, with D possibly TRBD1 on 6 matching bases. The CDR3 spans 14 residues. The ends were cut back, 3 bases at V and 2 bases at J, with 11 bases in the middle. From germline, CDR1 is DFQATT and CDR2 SNEGSKA (reference sequence). The CDR3 coding sequence is TGCAGTGCTAGTCGTCAGGGGACCTACAATGAGCAGTTCTTC. Protein sequence: CSASRQGTYNEQFF.

CDR3 sequence (DNA): TGTGCCAGCTCAACGCAGGGGACCGTGGGCTACACCTTC. Translating it yields CASSTQGTVGYTF. The rearrangement uses TRBV18 and TRBJ1-2, with D tentatively TRBD1 (6 bases). In germline, CDR1 is KGHSH, CDR2 LQKENI. CDR3 size: 13 residues. The ends were cut back, 5 bases at V and 8 bases at J, with 15 bases in the middle.

This clone was detected only once. The rearrangement joins TRBV7-2 to TRBJ2-7; TRBD2 matches at 9 bases. This CDR3 contains 14 residues. Germline CDR1 and CDR2: SGHTA and FQGNSA. J gave up 2 bases and V 3 bases, and 2 bases lay outside the gene matches. Here the CDR3 reads CASSLGGRAYEQYF. As DNA, the CDR3 is TGTGCCAGCAGCTTGGGCGGGAGGGCCTACGAGCAGTACTTC.

V gene TRBV7-2 combines with J gene TRBJ2-4; the D gene could be TRBD1 or TRBD2 (5 bases each). V gave up 5 bases and J gave up 2 bases, with 16 bases separating them. CDR1 is SGHTA and CDR2 is FQGNSA in the germline V gene. CDR3 size: 16 residues. The CDR3 protein is CASSISGTETKNIQYF. CDR3 nucleotide sequence: TGTGCCAGCAGCATCTCCGGGACGGAGACCAAAAACATTCAGTACTTC.

The chain recombines TRBV11-2 with TRBJ1-1; D remains unclear. Trimming shortened V by 5 bases and J by 1 base, and 14 bases separated the two germline ends. Germline V lookup: CDR1 SGHAT, CDR2 FQNNGV. The CDR3 is made up of 15 amino acids. The CDR3 DNA sequence: TGTGCCAGCAGCCCCTCGTCTGGCGGGAACACTGAAGCTTTCTTT. It translates to CASSPSSGGNTEAFF.

The chain links TRBV13 to TRBJ2-7; a possible D gene is TRBD1 (6 bases). Deletions cut 2 bases from V and 2 bases from J, with 7 bases between. The CDR3 has 13 residues. Germline CDR1 reads PRHDT; CDR2 reads FYEKMQ (reference sequence). CDR3 nucleotide sequence: TGTGCCAGCAGCTTAAGACAGGCCTACGAGCAGTACTTC. Protein: CASSLRQAYEQYF.

This sequence joins TRBV27 and TRBJ2-7; 7 nucleotides agree with TRBD1. V trimming: 5 bases; J trimming: 0 bases; junction bases outside the gene matches: 4. The CDR3 is 14 residues long. CDR1 is MNHEY and CDR2 is SMNVEV in the germline V gene (reference sequence). CDR3 amino acids: CASSLQGYSYEQYF. The CDR3 DNA is TGTGCCAGCAGTCTACAGGGGTACTCCTACGAGCAGTACTTC.

The genes are TRBV2 and TRBJ2-6, with TRBD1 identical over 9 bases. Germline V lookup: CDR1 SNHLY, CDR2 FYNNEI. V lost 4 bases to trimming and J lost 4 bases; unmatched junction nucleotides: 5. The CDR3 consists of 16 residues. The CDR3: CASSADRGAGANVLTF. The CDR3 DNA reads as TGTGCCAGCAGTGCGGACAGGGGAGCCGGGGCCAACGTCCTGACTTTC.

The chain employs TRBV19 and TRBJ2-1, with 14 bases lining up with TRBD2. The CDR3 runs 15 residues. With 6 bases clipped from V and 8 bases from J, the junction kept 6 bases outside the gene matches. Germline V gene lookup returns CDR1 LNHDA and CDR2 SQIVND (reference sequence). The CDR3 coding sequence is TGTGCCAGTAGACGACTAGCGGGGGGGAGGGATGAGCAGTTCTTC. This gives the protein CASRRLAGGRDEQFF.

The V gene is TRBV6-5, the J gene TRBJ2-7; 9 bases are shared with TRBD1. Trimming took 6 bases from V and 7 from J; bases not matched to a gene: 10. CDR1 is MNHEY and CDR2 is SVGAGI in the germline V gene. This CDR3 comprises 14 residues. CDR3 residues: CASRDGTGSGEQYF. The CDR3 DNA follows: TGTGCCAGCAGAGACGGGACAGGGAGTGGGGAGCAGTACTTC.

The V gene is TRBV3-1 (or the pseudogene TRBV3-2), the J gene TRBJ2-1, with TRBD2 as a possible D gene (5 bases). CDR3 size: 11 residues. Germline lookup yields CDR1 LGHDT and CDR2 YNNKEL (reference sequence). The V end was cut by 5 bases, the J end by 12 bases, with 11 bases between. The CDR3 region has the DNA TGTGCCAGCAGCACCGGGAAAATGCAGTTCTTC. Translating it yields CASSTGKMQFF.

In its sample, this clone was seen a few times. As DNA, the CDR3 is TGTGCCAGCAGCCAAGGGCCGTTTCCAGGGGCTGGAAACACCATATATTTT. Amino acids: CASSQGPFPGAGNTIYF. The gene calls are TRBV3-1 (or the pseudogene TRBV3-2) and TRBJ1-3; maybe TRBD1 (6 bases). The CDR3 runs to 17 residues. V lost 1 base, J lost 2 bases, and 15 bases lay in between. In germline, CDR1 is LGHDT, CDR2 YNNKEL (reference sequence).

V and J are TRBV6-4 and TRBJ1-2; TRBD1 aligns across 7 bases. This CDR3 has 15 amino acids. CDR1 is MRHNA, CDR2 SNTAGT, per germline. Losses at the gene ends were 4 bases for V and 4 bases for J; bases not matched to a gene: 9. This chain's CDR3 is CASSAQGGSGYGYTF. DNA for the CDR3: TGTGCCAGCAGTGCCCAGGGGGGTTCGGGCTATGGCTACACCTTC.

The chain has TRBV5-1 and TRBJ2-7; D gene unclear. V was shortened by 7 bases and J by 0 bases, with 11 bases between the two germline ends. Germline CDR1 SGHRS, CDR2 YFSETQ. CDR3 size: 13 residues. CDR3: CASWSGNSYEQYF. CDR3 coding DNA: TGCGCCAGCTGGTCTGGGAACTCCTACGAGCAGTACTTC.